The 18 T cell receptor beta chains reported below all come from one sample, sequenced in a study of cytomegalovirus exposure and HLA in healthy donors (dated by TCRdb to about 2017). Libraries were built with the immunoSEQ multiplex PCR assay. For the multiplex PCR, a mixture combining 60 forward primers for TCR Vbeta segments and 13 reverse primers for TCR Jbeta segments was used. The immuneACCESS repertoire file appears here via TCRdb, limited to in-frame rearrangements. These files lack a portion of the clones; in checked studies, under half of the deficit traces to unresolved V genes, and the cause of the others is not known. The sample data list some 150,000 clones, and over 75% of these were observed just once. The top ten clonotypes cover around 6.2% of the sample. The material sequenced was PBMCs. All receptors derive from a man between 25 and 39 years old in good health and CMV-seropositive.

This rearrangement joins TRBV11-3 to TRBJ2-3; maybe TRBD2 (5 bases). The V end lost 3 bases, the J end lost 4 bases, and 14 bases lay between the germline ends. The CDR3 covers 15 residues. Germline assignment: CDR1 SGHNT and CDR2 YENEEA. In DNA, the CDR3 is TGTGCCAGCAGCTTCGGGTCGGGGAACGCAGATACGCAGTATTTT. It encodes CASSFGSGNADTQYF.

This clone appeared a single time. An end of the junction differs from the germline gene, which may be a read error. The chain couples TRBV7-2 to TRBJ2-6; perhaps TRBD2 as D (6 bases). Germline CDR1 and CDR2: SGHTA and FQGNSA. This CDR3 contains 15 residues. The CDR3 sequence: CASSLRGPGANGLTF. The DNA for the CDR3 is TGTGCCAGCAGCTTGCGGGGTCCTGGGGCCAACGGCCTGACTTTC. The variable domain in full, completed from reference TRBV7-2 and TRBJ2-6, reads GAGVSQSPSNKVTEKGKDVELRCDPISGHTALYWYRQSLGQGLEFLIYFQGNSAPDKSGLPSDRFSAERTGGSVSTLTIQRTQQEDSAVYLCASSLRGPGANGLTFGAGSRLTVL.

There are a few counts of this clone. Other nucleotide sequences in the sample specify the same CDR3. This chain's CDR3 is CASSFGAGGSYEQYF. The CDR3 nucleotides are TGTGCCAGCAGCTTTGGGGCCGGAGGGTCCTACGAGCAGTACTTC. The J gene is TRBJ2-7, the V gene TRBV7-9; tentatively, D is TRBD2 (6 bases). The CDR3 runs to 15 residues. Trimming left V 3 bases short and J 1 base short, with 13 bases between. CDR1 and CDR2 (germline): SEHNR, FQNEAQ (reference sequence).

This clone was seen a handful of times. The chain combines TRBV27 with TRBJ2-7, with 9 bases that match TRBD2. The CDR3 has 14 residues. The germline V gene encodes CDR1 MNHEY and CDR2 SMNVEV (reference sequence). V lost 3 bases and J lost 3; bases outside the gene matches: 3. The CDR3 DNA reads TGTGCCAGCAGTTTGATTAGCGGGAGCTACGAGCAGTACTTC. This encodes CASSLISGSYEQYF.

The gene calls are TRBV7-9 and TRBJ2-1; 12 nucleotides line up with TRBD2. There are 15 residues in the CDR3. The V gene's germline CDR1 is SEHNR and CDR2 FQNEAQ (reference sequence). V shed 2 bases and J 9 bases; nucleotides not matched to a gene: 5. The CDR3 region is CASSLLAGGDGEQFF. The DNA of the CDR3 is TGTGCCAGCAGCTTACTAGCGGGGGGGGATGGTGAGCAGTTCTTC.

The genes are TRBV7-9 and TRBJ1-3; TRBD1 aligns across 9 bases. Germline V gives CDR1 SEHNR, CDR2 FQNEAQ (reference sequence). The CDR3 sequence is 15 residues long. J was trimmed by 4 bases and V by 0 bases; bases with no gene match: 1. CDR3 sequence reads: CASSLAGQGGNTIYF. The CDR3 DNA reads as TGTGCCAGCAGCTTAGCAGGACAGGGGGGAAACACCATATATTTT.

The rearrangement links TRBV4-1 to TRBJ2-1, with 10 positions matching TRBD2. From germline, CDR1 is MGHRA and CDR2 YSYEKL. V shed 0 bases, J shed 8 bases, and the junction held 10 bases outside the gene matches. This CDR3 is 17 amino acids long. The CDR3 sequence: CASSQDWLAGGLDEQFF. The CDR3 region has the DNA TGCGCCAGCAGCCAAGATTGGTTAGCGGGGGGATTGGATGAGCAGTTCTTC.

The chain employs TRBV2 and TRBJ1-1; tentative D call: TRBD1 (5 bases). Germline V gene sequence: CDR1 SNHLY, CDR2 FYNNEI. V shed 5 bases and J shed 1 base, with 11 bases lying between them. The CDR3 totals 14 residues. Written as DNA, the CDR3 is TGTGCCAGCAGTCGTACAGGTCAGAACACTGAAGCTTTCTTT. It yields the protein CASSRTGQNTEAFF.

The chain employs TRBV11-3 and TRBJ2-2; weak D call: TRBD2 (5 bases). The germline V gene has CDR1 SGHNT and CDR2 YENEEA. The CDR3 runs 15 residues. Trimming left V 6 bases short and J 4 bases short, with 15 bases between. In nucleotides, the CDR3 is TGTGCCAGCAGTTCCTACGGGAAAGGCACCGGGGAGCTGTTTTTT. As protein: CASSSYGKGTGELFF.

The chain recombines TRBV7-2 with TRBJ1-5; maybe TRBD1 (5 bases). V was shortened by 1 base and J by 2 bases, with 15 bases between the two germline ends. Looked up from germline, CDR1 is SGHTA and CDR2 is FQGNSA. The CDR3 loop spans 17 amino acids. The CDR3 DNA is TGTGCCAGCAGCTTAGAGCAGGGCACGGTGGGCAATCAGCCCCAGCATTTT. This codes for CASSLEQGTVGNQPQHF.

The chain has TRBV5-1 and TRBJ1-1; the D gene is possibly TRBD1 (5 bases). CDR1 and CDR2 from the germline V gene are SGHRS and YFSETQ. The CDR3 covers 16 residues. The V end was cut by 6 bases, the J end by 4 bases, with 22 bases between. Here the CDR3 reads CASTKELGSGGTEAFF. The CDR3 nucleotides read TGCGCCAGCACCAAGGAATTGGGGTCCGGGGGCACTGAAGCTTTCTTT. Combining the CDR3 with reference TRBV5-1 and TRBJ1-1 gives the whole variable domain KAGVTQTPRYLIKTRGQQVTLSCSPISGHRSVSWYQQTPGQGLQFLFEYFSETQRNKGNFPGRFSGRQFSNSRSEMNVSTLELGDSALYLCASTKELGSGGTEAFFGQGTRLTVV.

V usage is TRBV7-2 and J usage is TRBJ2-1; D ambiguous. V was cut by 2 bases and J by 4 bases, with 6 bases left in between. This CDR3 is built from 13 residues. The germline V gene has CDR1 SGHTA and CDR2 FQGNSA. CDR3 DNA: TGTGCCAGCAGCTTAACAGCATACAATGAGCAGTTCTTC. Encoded protein: CASSLTAYNEQFF.

This rearrangement joins TRBV4-2 to TRBJ2-1; D might be TRBD2 (6 bases). Trimming cost V 8 bases and J 8 bases, with 16 bases left between them. The CDR3 is 13 amino acids. Germline-derived CDR1 and CDR2 are LGHNA and YNFKEQ. The CDR3 protein is CASGGRLGDEQFF. CDR3 nucleotide sequence: TGTGCCAGCGGAGGGCGCCTAGGAGATGAGCAGTTCTTC.

The chain is built from TRBV7-2 and TRBJ2-5; D not resolved. V lost 3 bases to trimming and J lost 5 bases, with 10 bases between them. Germline CDR1 SGHTA, CDR2 FQGNSA. This CDR3 is built from 13 residues. CDR3 in amino acids: CASSFFRAETQYF. In nucleotides, the CDR3 is TGTGCCAGCAGCTTCTTCCGCGCCGAGACCCAGTACTTC. The whole variable domain, filled in from reference TRBV7-2 and TRBJ2-5, reads GAGVSQSPSNKVTEKGKDVELRCDPISGHTALYWYRQSLGQGLEFLIYFQGNSAPDKSGLPSDRFSAERTGGSVSTLTIQRTQQEDSAVYLCASSFFRAETQYFGPGTRLLVL.

V and J are TRBV9 and TRBJ1-1; the D gene is possibly TRBD1 (5 bases). CDR1 SGDLS and CDR2 YYNGEE come from the germline V gene. The ends were cut back, 4 bases at V and 6 bases at J, with 13 bases in the middle. This CDR3 contains 13 residues. The CDR3 coding sequence is TGTGCCAGCAGCCCTGGGAGGGGAGCTGAAGCTTTCTTT. This encodes CASSPGRGAEAFF. The whole variable domain, remainder taken from reference TRBV9 and TRBJ1-1, is DSGVTQTPKHLITATGQRVTLRCSPRSGDLSVYWYQQSLDQGLQFLIQYYNGEERAKGNILERFSAQQFPDLHSELNLSSLELGDSALYFCASSPGRGAEAFFGQGTRLTVV.

The J gene is TRBJ2-3, the V gene TRBV7-2, with 9 bases matching TRBD1. The CDR3 extends over 14 amino acids. Germline trimming cut 4 bases from V and 1 base from J; bases unmatched to any gene: 0. CDR1 and CDR2 (germline): SGHTA, FQGNSA. CDR3 residues: CASSWDRGTDTQYF. Here the CDR3 DNA reads TGTGCCAGCAGCTGGGACAGGGGCACAGATACGCAGTATTTT.

The rearrangement joins TRBV27 to TRBJ1-3, with D possibly matching TRBD1 (6 bases). Germline-derived CDR1 and CDR2 are MNHEY and SMNVEV (reference sequence). The CDR3 has 14 amino acids. The ends were cut back, 1 base at V and 7 bases at J, with 11 bases in the middle. The CDR3 coding sequence is TGTGCCAGCAGTTTATTTCCAGGGGAGAACACCATATATTTT. Protein product: CASSLFPGENTIYF.

The rearrangement joins TRBV6-5 to TRBJ2-6; 8 positions match TRBD1. The V gene end was trimmed by 4 bases and the J gene end by 2 bases; junction bases not matched to a gene: 4. The CDR3 extends over 16 amino acids. CDR1 and CDR2 (germline): MNHEY, SVGAGI. The CDR3 loop is CASSSIQGAGANVLTF. The CDR3 nucleotides are TGTGCCAGCAGTTCTATACAGGGGGCTGGGGCCAACGTCCTGACTTTC.